The 23 T cell receptor beta chains given below trace back to one sample, sequenced in a study of T cells in Graves' hyperthyroidism and ophthalmopathy (dated by TCRdb to the late 2010s). The library came from multiplex PCR. TCRdb names Illumina HiSeq 2000 as the instrument used. TCR beta CDR3 regions were amplified from RNA transcripts. The first round of RT-PCR for the TCR CDR3 was performed with the HTBI primer set and the Qiagen OneStep RT-PCR kit. Clones were called with MiXCR by TCRdb after fastp trimmed the public reads at Q25, and only in-frame beta chains were retained. Every distinct CDR3 protein forms one entry, paired with its most common genes and DNA. This sample comprises 250,000 to 400,000 distinct CDR3 sequences, 12% to 15% of them detected only once. Roughly 35% of the sample is taken by the ten largest. The sequencing input was blood. All receptors come from a woman between 35 and 50 years old with Graves' ophthalmopathy.

J is TRBJ1-5 and V is TRBV4-1; D gene uncertain. This CDR3 contains 16 residues. Trimming pared 0 bases from V and 5 bases from J, leaving 14 bases between. Germline values: CDR1 MGHRA, CDR2 YSYEKL. CDR3 amino acids: CASSQDKSGLYQPQHF. The CDR3 DNA sequence: TGCGCCAGCAGCCAAGACAAATCTGGGCTTTATCAGCCCCAGCATTTT.

The rearrangement joins TRBV2 to TRBJ2-3; D is undetermined. Germline CDR1 reads SNHLY; CDR2 reads FYNNEI. V dropped 2 bases and J dropped 9 bases, with 9 bases sitting between them. This CDR3 is built from 12 residues. CDR3 region: CASSEMVVTQYF. The CDR3 region has the DNA TGTGCCAGCAGTGAAATGGTAGTAACGCAGTATTTT.

In regard to this clonotype: A clone one base away is much larger, so this may be a read error. This chain uses TRBV6-5 with TRBJ1-1; D is uncertain. The germline V and J ends were trimmed by 0 bases and 10 bases, with 21 bases remaining between them. The germline V gene has CDR1 MNHEY and CDR2 SVGAGI. The CDR3 length is 16 residues. For the CDR3, the DNA is TGTGCCAGCAGTTACTCGACCCTATTGGGGAAACTCGGAGCTTTCTTT. Its protein product is CASSYSTLLGKLGAFF.

Many counts were recorded for this clonotype. V is TRBV20-1 and J is TRBJ1-4, with 10 positions matching TRBD1. Germline V CDR1 and CDR2: DFQATT, SNEGSKA (reference sequence). The length of the CDR3 is 13 residues. The ends lost 4 bases at V and 7 bases at J; junction bases unmatched: 3. The CDR3 region is CSAIGTGVEKLFF. CDR3 coding DNA: TGCAGTGCTATTGGGACAGGGGTTGAAAAACTGTTTTTT.

There are many counts of this clonotype. The rearrangement uses TRBV12-3 or TRBV12-4 and TRBJ1-1, with a possible D match to TRBD1 (6 bases). Trimming removed 6 bases at V and 0 bases at J, with 14 bases between. The CDR3 length is 15 residues. The CDR3 loop reads CASSRAGDMNTEAFF. The CDR3 nucleotides read TGTGCCAGCAGCCGCGCAGGGGACATGAACACTGAAGCTTTCTTT.

The chain has TRBV5-1 and TRBJ2-5; 7 nucleotides match TRBD2. Germline V CDR1 and CDR2: SGHRS, YFSETQ. The CDR3 has 15 residues. The J segment lost 0 bases and the V segment lost 3 bases, leaving 5 bases of the junction unmatched. CDR3 amino acids: CASSSQGGNQETQYF. The CDR3 coding sequence is TGCGCCAGCAGCTCCCAGGGAGGGAACCAAGAGACCCAGTACTTC.

In DNA form, the CDR3 reads TGTGCCAGCGCGGGGGGGGGGAATTCACCCCTCCACTTT. It encodes CASAGGGNSPLHF. This chain connects TRBV12-3 or TRBV12-4 to TRBJ1-6, with D perhaps matching TRBD1 (5 bases). The CDR3 is 13 residues long. Trimming removed 8 bases at V and 7 bases at J, with 12 bases between.

For this clonotype: A much larger clonotype is one base distant, so this may be a read error. The gene calls are TRBV10-3 and TRBJ1-4; TRBD1 is a possible D gene (6 bases). Germline V gives CDR1 ENHRY, CDR2 SYGVKD. The CDR3 has 15 amino acids. CDR3 nucleotide sequence: TGTGCCATCAGTGAGTTCGACAGGTCTAATGAAGAACTGTTTTTT. This encodes CAISEFDRSNEELFF.

J is TRBJ2-7 and V is TRBV2; D unclear. Germline CDR1 is SNHLY and CDR2 is FYNNEI. The germline V and J ends were trimmed by 7 bases and 5 bases, with 12 bases remaining between them. This CDR3 has 12 amino acids. CDR3 residues: CASNSGHDEQYF. In DNA, the CDR3 is TGTGCCAGCAATTCGGGTCACGACGAGCAGTACTTC.

Comments on this clonotype: A much bigger clone sits one base away, suggesting this may be a read error. The conserved final phenylalanine or tryptophan is absent from the CDR3, which likely points to a read error. This sequence joins TRBV24-1 and TRBJ2-5; D might be TRBD2 (7 bases). The CDR3 is 16 amino acids. Deletions cut 4 bases from V and 3 bases from J, with 17 bases between. Per germline, CDR1 KGHDR and CDR2 SFDVKD. The CDR3 here is CATSDRPGGGKETQYL. The CDR3 bases are TGTGCCACCAGTGACCGCCCAGGCGGGGGCAAAGAGACCCAGTACCTC.

The table lists this clonotype with many counts. The chain uses TRBV6-1 and TRBJ2-7; D may be TRBD1 (5 bases). The germline V and J ends were trimmed by 2 bases and 3 bases, with 11 bases remaining between them. CDR3 size: 14 residues. Germline CDR1 MNHNS, CDR2 SASEGT. The CDR3 DNA sequence: TGTGCCAGCAGTGAAAATCCAGGGCTCTACGAGCAGTACTTC. The encoded protein is CASSENPGLYEQYF.

This clonotype was seen many times. CDR3 loop: CASSAVGEQYF. The DNA of the CDR3 is TGTGCCAGCAGCGCGGTAGGCGAGCAGTACTTC. The V gene is TRBV11-2, the J gene TRBJ2-7; D unresolved. V was cut by 5 bases and J by 6 bases, with 8 bases left in between. CDR1 is SGHAT and CDR2 is FQNNGV in the germline V gene. This CDR3 is built from 11 residues.

J is TRBJ2-2 and V is TRBV20-1, with D unresolved. Germline V gene data show CDR1 as DFQATT and CDR2 as SNEGSKA (reference sequence). Trimming took 2 bases from V and 3 from J, leaving 13 bases between them. The CDR3 is made up of 15 amino acids. CDR3 bases: TGCAGTGCTAGATTACATGCGTTGGACACCGGGGAGCTGTTTTTT. Its protein is CSARLHALDTGELFF.

In regard to this clonotype: The germline gene is not matched at one end of the junction; a read error may be the cause. The V gene is TRBV12-3 or TRBV12-4, the J gene TRBJ1-4; D ambiguous. The CDR3 has 15 residues. The CDR3 DNA reads as TGTGCCAGCAGGCAACAGCTTGCAACTCATGAAAAACTGTTTTTT. Protein sequence: CASRQQLATHEKLFF.

The table lists this clonotype with many counts. This rearrangement joins TRBV3-1 to TRBJ2-3; D is ambiguous. V was shortened by 1 base and J by 3 bases, with 5 bases between the two germline ends. CDR3 size: 13 residues. Germline assignment: CDR1 LGHDT and CDR2 YNNKEL (reference sequence). The CDR3 spells CASSQGDTDTQYF. CDR3 nucleotides: TGTGCCAGCAGCCAAGGAGATACAGATACGCAGTATTTT.

This chain connects TRBV5-6 to TRBJ2-7; 7 bases fit TRBD2. The CDR3 extends over 14 amino acids. Looked up from germline, CDR1 is SGHDT and CDR2 is YYEEEE. The V and J ends lost 2 bases and 6 bases, in that order; junction bases with no gene match: 8. The CDR3 spells CASSFIGRESEQYF. CDR3 sequence (DNA): TGTGCCAGCAGCTTTATCGGGCGGGAGAGCGAGCAGTACTTC. Using reference TRBV5-6 and TRBJ2-7 for the parts outside the CDR3, the full variable domain is DAGVTQSPTHLIKTRGQQVTLRCSPKSGHDTVSWYQQALGQGPQFIFQYYEEEERQRGNFPDRFSGHQFPNYSSELNVNALLLGDSALYLCASSFIGRESEQYFGPGTRLTVT.

Regarding this clonotype: A much larger clone differs from this one at a single base, so this may be a read error. This chain connects TRBV19 to TRBJ1-1; D is unclear. The germline V and J ends were trimmed by 0 bases and 6 bases, with 20 bases remaining between them. CDR1 and CDR2 (germline): LNHDA, SQIVND (reference sequence). CDR3 size: 17 residues. CDR3 in amino acids: CASSIDSPRSRSPEAFF. CDR3 in DNA: TGTGCCAGTAGTATAGATTCCCCAAGGTCCCGGAGCCCTGAAGCTTTCTTT.

Ten or more counts support this clonotype. The chain joins TRBV11-2 to TRBJ2-3, with D uncertain. Trimming left V 0 bases short and J 0 bases short, with 7 bases between. CDR3 length equals 15 residues. In germline, CDR1 is SGHAT, CDR2 FQNNGV. CDR3 nucleotide sequence: TGTGCCAGCAGCTTAGATCACAGAAGCACAGATACGCAGTATTTT. The encoded protein is CASSLDHRSTDTQYF.

This clonotype was counted only a few times. The genes are TRBV6-2 or TRBV6-3 and TRBJ1-1; D not certain. Trimming shortened V by 6 bases and J by 4 bases, and 9 bases separated the two germline ends. Germline CDR1 MNHEY, CDR2 SVGEGT. This CDR3 has 12 residues. The CDR3 nucleotides are TGTGCCAGCAGGCTACGCGGCACTGAAGCTTTCTTT. Encoded protein: CASRLRGTEAFF.

This clonotype was recorded many times. This chain uses TRBV12-3 or TRBV12-4 with TRBJ2-1; the match to TRBD2 covers 8 bases. Trimming removed 8 bases from V and 6 bases from J; junction bases left unmatched: 18. This CDR3 has 17 amino acids. This CDR3 reads CASGFQHGAGGPNEQFF. CDR3 nucleotide sequence: TGTGCCAGCGGGTTCCAACACGGGGCGGGAGGACCCAATGAGCAGTTCTTC.

This clonotype was seen at least ten times. The V gene is TRBV2, the J gene TRBJ1-1, with D unclear. The germline V gene encodes CDR1 SNHLY and CDR2 FYNNEI. V dropped 8 bases and J dropped 6 bases, with 10 bases sitting between them. The CDR3 has 11 amino acids. CDR3 protein: CASGLAAEAFF. CDR3 coding DNA: TGTGCCAGCGGGCTAGCAGCTGAAGCTTTCTTT.

This clonotype has a count of ten or more. V and J are TRBV6-1 and TRBJ1-5; 9 bases map to TRBD1. Germline V gene lookup returns CDR1 MNHNS and CDR2 SASEGT. With 4 bases clipped from V and 6 bases from J, the junction kept 13 bases outside the gene matches. The CDR3 runs 17 residues. In DNA, the CDR3 is TGTGCCAGCAGTGGGGGGGAGGGACAGGGAATTTTTCAGCCCCAGCATTTT. As protein: CASSGGEGQGIFQPQHF.

At least ten counts were recorded for this clonotype. The chain recombines TRBV6-1 with TRBJ1-5; D is undetermined. Germline CDR1 MNHNS, CDR2 SASEGT. V lost 4 bases and J lost 7, with 14 bases in between. This CDR3 has 14 amino acids. CDR3 in DNA: TGTGCCAGCAGTGGGCAGGAAGATTTCCAGCCCCAGCATTTT. Protein: CASSGQEDFQPQHF.